Presented here are 19 T cell receptor beta chains from one specimen sequenced in a study of cytomegalovirus exposure and HLA in healthy donors. PCR used 60 Vbeta primers and 13 Jbeta primers. Produced via immunoSEQ multiplex PCR; TCRdb's table is partial and in-frame only. The sample yields around 96,000 clones, about 76% seen once. Sequencing input: PBMCs. The receptors stem from a man aged 25 to 40 in good health and CMV-seropositive.

The rearrangement joins TRBV7-8 to TRBJ1-1, with 9 bases matching TRBD1. This CDR3 has 14 amino acids. Trimming took 5 bases from V and 3 from J; bases not matched to a gene: 4. Germline CDR1 reads SGHVS; CDR2 reads FQNEAQ. CDR3 nucleotide sequence: TGTGCCAGCAGCCCCGGACAGGGGCACACTGAAGCTTTCTTT. Translated, it gives CASSPGQGHTEAFF. Supplemented by reference TRBV7-8 and TRBJ1-1, the full variable domain reads GAGVSQSPRYKVAKRGQDVALRCDPISGHVSLFWYQQALGQGPEFLTYFQNEAQLDKSGLPSDRFFAERPEGSVSTLKIQRTQQEDSAVYLCASSPGQGHTEAFFGQGTRLTVV.

J is TRBJ1-1 and V is TRBV29-1, with 10 bases fitting TRBD1. V dropped 3 bases and J dropped 2; count of bases not matched to a gene: 3. The CDR3 extends over 14 amino acids. The germline CDR1 and CDR2 sequences are SQVTM and ANQGSEA. CDR3 sequence: CSVDRDRGNTEAFF. As DNA, the CDR3 is TGCAGCGTTGACCGGGACAGGGGAAACACTGAAGCTTTCTTT.

V and J are TRBV10-3 and TRBJ2-1; 8 nucleotides agree with TRBD2. There are 17 residues in the CDR3. J was trimmed by 7 bases and V by 0 bases; bases with no gene match: 11. Germline lookup yields CDR1 ENHRY and CDR2 SYGVKD. The CDR3 is CAISESARGEGGNEQFF. CDR3 nucleotide sequence: TGTGCCATCAGTGAGTCCGCGCGGGGGGAAGGAGGGAATGAGCAGTTCTTC.

For the CDR3, the DNA is TGTGCCAGCAGCGTAGCGGGTCGGACACCCACCGGGGAGCTGTTTTTT. Translation gives CASSVAGRTPTGELFF. The chain employs TRBV9 and TRBJ2-2; weak D call: TRBD1 (5 bases). CDR1 SGDLS and CDR2 YYNGEE come from the germline V gene. CDR3 length: 16 residues. V lost 0 bases, J lost 4 bases, and 13 bases lay in between.

CDR3 region: CASSQRGQGTDTQYF. DNA for the CDR3: TGTGCCAGCAGCCAGCGGGGACAGGGCACAGATACGCAGTATTTT. This chain connects TRBV6-6 to TRBJ2-3; D may be TRBD1 (8 bases). In germline, CDR1 is MNHNY, CDR2 SVGAGI (reference sequence). V lost 6 bases, J lost 1 base, and 14 bases lay in between. CDR3 length equals 15 residues.

CDR3 DNA sequence: TGTGCCAGCACCGAAAGTGTCGGGACAGATGCTTATGGGAATGAAAAACTGTTTTTT. This codes for CASTESVGTDAYGNEKLFF. The V call is TRBV13, the J call TRBJ1-4; 7 bases are shared with TRBD1. Germline CDR1 PRHDT, CDR2 FYEKMQ (reference sequence). V dropped 7 bases and J dropped 5; count of bases not matched to a gene: 22. The CDR3 extends over 19 amino acids.

The chain is built from TRBV28 and TRBJ1-2; the match to TRBD1 covers 7 bases. This CDR3 contains 14 residues. Germline CDR1 is MDHEN and CDR2 is SYDVKM. V trimming: 4 bases; J trimming: 4 bases; junction bases outside the gene matches: 6. The CDR3 DNA sequence: TGTGCCAGCAGTTATCCAGGACAGGTCTATGGCTACACCTTC. It is translated as CASSYPGQVYGYTF.

V gene TRBV4-2 combines with J gene TRBJ2-3; possibly TRBD1 for D (6 bases). The length of the CDR3 is 15 residues. CDR1 LGHNA and CDR2 YNFKEQ come from the germline V gene. Between the trimmed V and J ends, which lost 0 bases and 4 bases, there was a span of 11 bases. DNA for the CDR3: TGTGCCAGCAGCCAAGAGCAGGGGCCCCCAGATACGCAGTATTTT. Translation: CASSQEQGPPDTQYF.

This rearrangement joins TRBV9 to TRBJ2-5; the D is unclear. Trimming shortened V by 0 bases and J by 7 bases, and 10 bases separated the two germline ends. CDR1 and CDR2 (germline): SGDLS, YYNGEE. The CDR3 length is 13 residues. CDR3: CASSVVLQRTQYF. CDR3 in DNA: TGTGCCAGCAGCGTAGTACTCCAAAGGACCCAGTACTTC.

This clone has a count of ten or more. The chain has TRBV30 and TRBJ1-1; no reliable D call. CDR3 length: 10 amino acids. Germline V lookup: CDR1 GTSNPN, CDR2 SVGIG (reference sequence). The V end lost 2 bases, the J end lost 9 bases, and 7 bases lay between the germline ends. CDR3 sequence: CAWSKHQAFF. Written as DNA, the CDR3 is TGTGCCTGGAGTAAACACCAAGCTTTCTTT. Looking up the rest from reference TRBV30 and TRBJ1-1 gives the full variable domain: SQTIHQWPATLVQPVGSPLSLECTVEGTSNPNLYWYRQAAGRGLQLLFYSVGIGQISSEVPQNLSASRPQDRQFILSSKKLLLSDSGFYLCAWSKHQAFFGQGTRLTVV.

This chain joins TRBV5-6 and TRBJ2-3; 8 nucleotides line up with TRBD1. The germline CDR1 and CDR2 sequences are SGHDT and YYEEEE. The CDR3 has 15 residues. V lost 2 bases, J lost 1 base, and 3 bases stayed unmatched. The CDR3 loop reads CASSLRTGRTDTQYF. The CDR3 nucleotides are TGTGCCAGCAGCTTAAGGACAGGGCGCACAGATACGCAGTATTTT.

This chain links TRBV4-3 with TRBJ2-1, with 9 nucleotides matching TRBD1. The CDR3 has 15 residues. V dropped 3 bases and J dropped 3; count of bases not matched to a gene: 3. The V gene's germline CDR1 is LGHNA and CDR2 YSLEER. The CDR3 DNA reads TGCGCCAGCAGCCAGGACAGGGGCGACTACAATGAGCAGTTCTTC. This gives the protein CASSQDRGDYNEQFF.

The chain recombines TRBV4-1 with TRBJ2-3; D is unresolved. V was shortened by 4 bases and J by 7 bases, with 12 bases between the two germline ends. There are 13 residues in the CDR3. Per the germline V gene, CDR1 is MGHRA and CDR2 is YSYEKL. As DNA, the CDR3 is TGCGCCAGCAGCCCCGCCGAGGTGAATACGCAGTATTTT. This translates into CASSPAEVNTQYF.

The CDR3 nucleotides read TGTGCCAGCGGAAACACAGGGGGCGCGGACACTGAAGCTTTCTTT. This encodes CASGNTGGADTEAFF. The chain uses TRBV6-6 and TRBJ1-1, with TRBD1 matching over 9 bases. The V gene's germline CDR1 is MNHNY and CDR2 SVGAGI (reference sequence). V trimming: 8 bases; J trimming: 3 bases; junction bases outside the gene matches: 10. CDR3 size: 15 residues.

V is TRBV28 and J is TRBJ2-4; D is perhaps TRBD1 (6 bases). With 4 bases removed from V and 0 bases from J, the gap between germline ends came to 13 bases. This CDR3 has 16 residues. Germline loops: CDR1 MDHEN, CDR2 SYDVKM. This CDR3 is CASSSHRALAKNIQYF. The CDR3 DNA reads TGTGCCAGCAGTTCCCACAGGGCACTAGCCAAAAACATTCAGTACTTC. Together with reference TRBV28 and TRBJ2-4, the CDR3 gives the full variable domain: DVKVTQSSRYLVKRTGEKVFLECVQDMDHENMFWYRQDPGLGLRLIYFSYDVKMKEKGDIPEGYSVSREKKERFSLILESASTNQTSMYLCASSSHRALAKNIQYFGAGTRLSVL.

The V call is TRBV10-3, the J call TRBJ2-7; 9 bases agree with TRBD2. The CDR3 is 18 residues long. J was trimmed by 0 bases and V by 0 bases; bases with no gene match: 9. Germline V gene sequence: CDR1 ENHRY, CDR2 SYGVKD. CDR3 coding DNA: TGTGCCATCAGTGAGTCGGTTTCTAGCGGGACCTCCTCCTACGAGCAGTACTTC. Translating gives CAISESVSSGTSSYEQYF.

The J gene is TRBJ1-2, the V gene TRBV19, with 10 bases matching TRBD1. J was trimmed by 6 bases and V by 5 bases; bases with no gene match: 6. This CDR3 region has 14 residues. Per the germline V gene, CDR1 is LNHDA and CDR2 is SQIVND (reference sequence). CDR3 protein: CASSGTGVVNGYTF. CDR3 bases: TGTGCCAGTAGTGGGACAGGGGTGGTAAATGGCTACACCTTC.

This chain uses TRBV30 with TRBJ2-1, with 10 bases fitting TRBD2. The V gene's germline CDR1 is GTSNPN and CDR2 SVGIG (reference sequence). Unmatched junction bases numbered 4, after V lost 1 base and J lost 4 bases. The CDR3 spans 15 residues. The CDR3 DNA is TGTGCCTGGAGTGCGGGACTAGCGCTTTACAATGAGCAGTTCTTC. Its protein product is CAWSAGLALYNEQFF.

The J gene is TRBJ2-1, the V gene TRBV7-7; the match to TRBD1 covers 10 bases. This CDR3 has 13 amino acids. Germline V gene sequence: CDR1 SSHAT, CDR2 FNYEAQ (reference sequence). V lost 5 bases and J lost 8; bases outside the gene matches: 3. CDR3 protein: CASSPGTGDEQFF. CDR3 nucleotides: TGTGCCAGCAGCCCCGGGACAGGGGATGAGCAGTTCTTC. The complete variable domain, with remaining parts taken from reference TRBV7-7 and TRBJ2-1, reads GAGVSQSPRYKVTKRGQDVTLRCDPISSHATLYWYQQALGQGPEFLTYFNYEAQPDKSGLPSDRFSAERPEGSISTLTIQRTEQRDSAMYRCASSPGTGDEQFFGPGTRLTVL.